Following are 18 T cell receptor beta chains from one sample sequenced in a study of CD8 T cells in ankylosing spondylitis. TCRdb re-called the 5' RACE reads with MiXCR, one entry per CDR3 protein. The sample yields about 360,000 distinct CDR3 sequences, roughly 14% seen once. Sequenced: blood, either unsorted or a sorted T cell fraction (not recorded which). These receptors all come from a male donor with ankylosing spondylitis or in good health (not recorded which).

The chain uses TRBV27 and TRBJ1-5, with D uncertain. This CDR3 spans 14 amino acids. Germline CDR1 and CDR2: MNHEY and SMNVEV (reference sequence). The V gene lost 1 base and the J gene lost 14 bases, with 18 bases spanning the gap. CDR3 amino acids: CASSLYSYLSPKHF. CDR3 DNA: TGTGCCAGCAGTTTATATAGCTACCTCAGCCCGAAGCATTTT.

This chain links TRBV7-9 with TRBJ1-2, with a weak D call TRBD1 (6 bases). The V end was cut by 4 bases, the J end by 6 bases, with 12 bases between. From germline, CDR1 is SEHNR and CDR2 FQNEAQ (reference sequence). This CDR3 contains 13 residues. The CDR3, as DNA: TGTGCCAGCAGCTCCATAGCAGGGGATGGCTACACCTTC. Protein product: CASSSIAGDGYTF.

The rearrangement joins TRBV25-1 to TRBJ2-1, with 8 bases aligning to TRBD2. The germline gives CDR1 MGHDK, CDR2 SYGVNS. J gave up 9 bases and V 2 bases, and 9 bases lay outside the gene matches. The CDR3 covers 15 residues. The CDR3 DNA sequence: TGTGCCAGCAGTGAAGGGAGCGGGAGAACGGGTGAGCAGTTCTTC. Translating it yields CASSEGSGRTGEQFF.

The chain joins TRBV6-5 to TRBJ2-2, with TRBD1 matching 7 bases. This CDR3 has 15 residues. The V segment lost 2 bases and the J segment 2 bases; nucleotides outside the gene matches: 2. In germline, CDR1 is MNHEY, CDR2 SVGAGI. The chain's CDR3 is CASSYDRVNTGELFF. CDR3 in DNA: TGTGCCAGCAGTTACGACAGGGTAAACACCGGGGAGCTGTTTTTT.

V and J are TRBV5-1 and TRBJ2-7, with 8 bases fitting TRBD2. The germline V gene has CDR1 SGHRS and CDR2 YFSETQ. This CDR3 region has 15 residues. J was trimmed by 3 bases and V by 0 bases; bases with no gene match: 5. The DNA of the CDR3 is TGCGCCAGCAGCTTGGAGACGGGAGGGATCTACGAGCAGTACTTC. As protein: CASSLETGGIYEQYF.

There are a few counts of this clonotype. The chain is built from TRBV4-1 and TRBJ1-2, with a possible D match to TRBD1 (5 bases). V was cut by 1 base and J by 4 bases, with 13 bases left in between. Germline CDR1 and CDR2: MGHRA and YSYEKL. The CDR3 extends over 15 amino acids. This CDR3 is CASSQGSRVLYGYTF. The DNA of the CDR3 is TGCGCCAGCAGCCAAGGCTCCAGGGTCCTCTATGGCTACACCTTC.

This sequence joins TRBV12-3 or TRBV12-4 and TRBJ2-1; D is ambiguous. This CDR3 contains 14 residues. Trimming pared 6 bases from V and 4 bases from J, leaving 13 bases between. The DNA for the CDR3 is TGTGCCAGCAGGCTTCTGACTCAGTACAATGAGCAGTTCTTC. It specifies CASRLLTQYNEQFF.

This chain uses TRBV20-1 with TRBJ2-7; 7 nucleotides agree with TRBD2. Germline CDR1 is DFQATT and CDR2 is SNEGSKA (reference sequence). J was trimmed by 1 base and V by 4 bases; bases with no gene match: 7. The CDR3 has 14 residues. The chain's CDR3 is CSAMGGGLSYEQYF. The CDR3 coding sequence is TGCAGTGCTATGGGGGGGGGTCTTTCCTACGAGCAGTACTTC.

The sample holds a few counts of this clonotype. The chain couples TRBV9 to TRBJ1-1, with a possible D match to TRBD1 (6 bases). The germline V gene encodes CDR1 SGDLS and CDR2 YYNGEE. CDR3 size: 15 residues. Trimming shortened V by 0 bases and J by 10 bases, and 19 bases separated the two germline ends. CDR3 nucleotides: TGTGCCAGCAGCGTAGATCCGGGGGCTAGCGCAGGAGCTTTCTTT. It is translated as CASSVDPGASAGAFF.

V gene TRBV10-2 combines with J gene TRBJ1-1, with 8 bases identical to TRBD1. Germline-derived CDR1 and CDR2 are WSHSY and SAAADI. Trimming cost V 6 bases and J 3 bases; bases outside gene matches: 12. The CDR3 runs to 16 residues. CDR3 sequence: CASSLQGAGDDTEAFF. The CDR3 DNA reads as TGCGCCAGCAGCCTCCAGGGGGCCGGGGATGACACTGAAGCTTTCTTT.

This CDR3 reads CASSPRTAATEAFF. The CDR3 coding sequence is TGTGCCAGCAGTCCGAGGACAGCGGCCACTGAAGCTTTCTTT. The chain has TRBV12-3 or TRBV12-4 and TRBJ1-1, with D perhaps matching TRBD1 (6 bases). V gave up 5 bases and J gave up 4 bases, with 14 bases separating them. CDR3 length equals 14 residues.

This clonotype was detected only a few times. The rearrangement uses TRBV4-2 and TRBJ2-1, with 8 bases fitting TRBD2. After removal of 0 bases from V and 6 bases from J, the junction contained 7 bases not matched to a gene. In germline, CDR1 is LGHNA, CDR2 YNFKEQ. This CDR3 spans 16 amino acids. CDR3 residues: CASSQDGAGVGNEQFF. Here the CDR3 DNA reads TGTGCCAGCAGCCAAGATGGAGCGGGAGTGGGCAATGAGCAGTTCTTC.

This clonotype was picked up many times. The chain links TRBV9 to TRBJ2-7; D is uncertain. Germline lookup yields CDR1 SGDLS and CDR2 YYNGEE. There are 13 residues in the CDR3. Trimming cost V 0 bases and J 5 bases, with 9 bases left between them. The CDR3 is CASSVAPSHEQYF. Here the CDR3 DNA reads TGTGCCAGCAGCGTAGCCCCTTCTCACGAGCAGTACTTC.

Notes on this clonotype: Given a much more abundant clone one base away, this may be a read error. V usage is TRBV7-9 and J usage is TRBJ2-7, with TRBD1 matching 9 bases. There are 17 residues in the CDR3. Trimming cost V 5 bases and J 5 bases; bases outside gene matches: 16. Per the germline V gene, CDR1 is SEHNR and CDR2 is FQNEAQ (reference sequence). Written as DNA, the CDR3 is TGTGCCAGCAGCCCCGGGACAGGGATAATCGGGTCCAACGAGCAGTACTTC. Translated, it gives CASSPGTGIIGSNEQYF.

The chain carries TRBV5-1 and TRBJ2-1; the D gene is possibly TRBD2 (6 bases). V was shortened by 5 bases and J by 4 bases, with 13 bases between the two germline ends. Germline-derived CDR1 and CDR2 are SGHRS and YFSETQ. This CDR3 has 14 amino acids. The CDR3 DNA reads TGCGCCAGCAGTCGATTAGCGGATTACAATGAGCAGTTCTTC. Translated: CASSRLADYNEQFF.

This clonotype was picked up a small number of times. The rearrangement links TRBV7-9 to TRBJ1-1; D gene ambiguous. Trimming removed 5 bases from V and 5 bases from J, with 18 bases in between. The CDR3 totals 15 residues. The germline V gene encodes CDR1 SEHNR and CDR2 FQNEAQ (reference sequence). The CDR3 sequence: CASSLAGSKGTEAFF. The CDR3 DNA reads TGTGCCAGCAGCCTGGCAGGCTCTAAAGGAACTGAAGCTTTCTTT. Full variable domain (missing parts from reference TRBV7-9 and TRBJ1-1): DTGVSQNPRHKITKRGQNVTFRCDPISEHNRLYWYRQTLGQGPEFLTYFQNEAQLEKSRLLSDRFSAERPKGSFSTLEIQRTEQGDSAMYLCASSLAGSKGTEAFFGQGTRLTVV.

This chain links TRBV12-3 or TRBV12-4 with TRBJ2-5; 9 nucleotides align to TRBD1. J lost 6 bases, V lost 3 bases, and 2 bases had no gene match. This CDR3 spans 13 amino acids. CDR3 sequence reads: CASSLDRGQTQYF. CDR3 in DNA: TGTGCCAGCAGTTTGGACAGGGGACAGACCCAGTACTTC.

The chain combines TRBV7-8 with TRBJ2-7; a possible D gene is TRBD1 (5 bases). CDR1 SGHVS and CDR2 FQNEAQ come from the germline V gene. The CDR3 is 15 amino acids. With 1 base removed from V and 1 base from J, the gap between germline ends came to 11 bases. CDR3 sequence: CASSLGQRRSYEQYF. CDR3 nucleotide sequence: TGTGCCAGCAGCTTAGGACAGAGACGATCCTACGAGCAGTACTTC. Variable domain in full (rest from reference TRBV7-8 and TRBJ2-7): GAGVSQSPRYKVAKRGQDVALRCDPISGHVSLFWYQQALGQGPEFLTYFQNEAQLDKSGLPSDRFFAERPEGSVSTLKIQRTQQEDSAVYLCASSLGQRRSYEQYFGPGTRLTVT.